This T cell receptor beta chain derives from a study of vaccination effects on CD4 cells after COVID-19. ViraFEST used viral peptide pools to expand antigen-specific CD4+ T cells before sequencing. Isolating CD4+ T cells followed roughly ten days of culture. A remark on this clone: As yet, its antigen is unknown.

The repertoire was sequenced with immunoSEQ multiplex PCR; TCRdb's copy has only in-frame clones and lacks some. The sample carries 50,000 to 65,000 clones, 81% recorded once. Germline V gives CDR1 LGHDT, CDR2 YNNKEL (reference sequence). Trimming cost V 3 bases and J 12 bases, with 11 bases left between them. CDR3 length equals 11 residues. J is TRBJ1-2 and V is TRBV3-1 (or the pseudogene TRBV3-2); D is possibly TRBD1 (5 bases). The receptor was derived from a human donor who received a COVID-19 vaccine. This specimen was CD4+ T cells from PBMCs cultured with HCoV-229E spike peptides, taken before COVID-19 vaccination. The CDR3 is CASSHDGANTF. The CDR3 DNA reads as TGTGCCAGCAGCCACGACGGGGCAAACACCTTC.